This TCR beta chain was captured in a study of T cells after yellow fever vaccination. To note about this clonotype: Its antigen is unknown.

Points from the study as a whole: High-abundance clonotypes from the bulk population could contaminate FACS-sorted repertoires.

Template switching with 5'RACE generated the TCR cDNA and added a universal primer site and UMIs. TCRdb analysed the 5' RACE reads with MiXCR anew, one entry per CDR3 protein. The sample holds 340,000 or so distinct CDR3 sequences; around 12% are singletons and the top ten take 3.2%. CDR1 and CDR2 (germline): SGHRS, YFSETQ. The V and J ends lost 0 bases and 6 bases respectively, with 8 bases between them. This CDR3 has 13 amino acids. This clonotype was sampled from a man aged 18-30 years who received the YFV17D yellow fever vaccine. The rearrangement joins TRBV5-1 to TRBJ2-3; unclear D gene. The sample in question was CD4+ T cells sorted from PBMCs, obtained 15 days after the yellow fever booster vaccination. In DNA form, the CDR3 reads TGCGCCAGCAGCTTGGGAGATAAGGATACGCAGTATTTT. Protein sequence: CASSLGDKDTQYF.